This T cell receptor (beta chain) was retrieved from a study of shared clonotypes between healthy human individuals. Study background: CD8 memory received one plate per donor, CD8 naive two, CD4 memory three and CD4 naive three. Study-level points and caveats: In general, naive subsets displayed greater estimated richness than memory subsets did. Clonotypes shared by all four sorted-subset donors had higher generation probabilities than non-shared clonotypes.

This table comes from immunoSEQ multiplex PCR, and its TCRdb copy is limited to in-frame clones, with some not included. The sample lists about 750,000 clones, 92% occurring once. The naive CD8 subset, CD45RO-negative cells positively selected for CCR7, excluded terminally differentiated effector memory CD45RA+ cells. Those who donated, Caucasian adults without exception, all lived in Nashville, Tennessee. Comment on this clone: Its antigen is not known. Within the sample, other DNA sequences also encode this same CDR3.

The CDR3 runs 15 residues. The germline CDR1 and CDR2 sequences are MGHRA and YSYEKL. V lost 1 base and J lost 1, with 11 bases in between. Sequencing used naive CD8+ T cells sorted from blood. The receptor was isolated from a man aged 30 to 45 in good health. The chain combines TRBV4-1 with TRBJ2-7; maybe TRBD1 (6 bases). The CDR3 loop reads CASSQGETGSYEQYF. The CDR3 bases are TGCGCCAGCAGCCAAGGGGAGACAGGATCCTACGAGCAGTACTTC.